This record looks at one T cell receptor beta chain sequence and its context. Its antigen is unknown. This may be a read error: a much more frequent sequence differs by one nucleotide. Method: immunoSEQ multiplex PCR; TCRdb's copy keeps in-frame clones and lacks some. The sample has some 490,000 clones, 81% seen once; the top ten hold about 12%. The data were obtained in a study of shared clonotypes between healthy human individuals. Study-level results: Clonotype sharing among donors was thought likely to change with sequencing depth.

This CDR3 has 17 amino acids. Germline loops: CDR1 MDHEN, CDR2 SYDVKM. Trimming cost V 5 bases and J 0 bases, with 17 bases left between them. The chain joins TRBV28 to TRBJ2-1; D is uncertain. The sequenced sample consisted of PBMCs. The clonotype was recovered from a woman between 40 and 55 years old in good health. Some clones in this sample may be carry-over from other donors' samples. The CDR3 loop is CASSPTQRRSSYNEQFF. DNA for the CDR3: TGTGCCAGCAGTCCAACACAGAGGCGAAGCTCCTACAATGAGCAGTTCTTC.